This entry features one T cell receptor (beta chain) sequence. The entry originates in a study of blood T cells in healthy people across ages. Primed by a sample-barcoded 5' primer and a J-beta primer mix, a second PCR proceeded for roughly 7 to 12 cycles. TCRdb reanalysed the 5' RACE reads using MiXCR and keeps one entry per CDR3 protein. The sample includes over 600,000 distinct CDR3 sequences, roughly 21% of them seen just once. V shed 3 bases and J shed 8 bases, with 11 bases lying between them. The CDR3 length is 12 residues. In germline, CDR1 is DFQATT, CDR2 SNEGSKA (reference sequence). The sequencing input was blood. The gene calls are TRBV20-1 and TRBJ2-1; D unresolved. The TCR was taken from a man between 65 and 85 years old in good health. The CDR3 reads CSARSTRDEQFF. Here the CDR3 DNA reads TGCAGTGCTAGGTCTACCCGTGATGAGCAGTTCTTC.